This TCR beta chain was sequenced for a study of breast tumors, draining lymph nodes, adjacent tissues. The V gene lost 2 bases and the J gene lost 6 bases, with 9 bases spanning the gap. This CDR3 region has 13 residues. Germline CDR1 is SGHTA and CDR2 is FQGTGA. Samples came from axillary lymph nodes draining the breast cancer. TCRdb called the multiplex PCR reads again in MiXCR, with one record for every CDR3 protein. Here the sample spans 170,000 or so distinct CDR3 sequences, roughly a third being singletons. This clonotype was recorded at least ten times. The TCR sequence derives from a female donor with breast cancer. Some clones in this sample may be carry-over from other donors' samples. The sequenced sample was axillary lymph node tissue. The chain joins TRBV7-3 to TRBJ2-3, with D unresolved. The CDR3 region is CASSLVGPDTQYF. As DNA, the CDR3 is TGTGCCAGCAGCTTAGTAGGGCCTGATACGCAGTATTTT.